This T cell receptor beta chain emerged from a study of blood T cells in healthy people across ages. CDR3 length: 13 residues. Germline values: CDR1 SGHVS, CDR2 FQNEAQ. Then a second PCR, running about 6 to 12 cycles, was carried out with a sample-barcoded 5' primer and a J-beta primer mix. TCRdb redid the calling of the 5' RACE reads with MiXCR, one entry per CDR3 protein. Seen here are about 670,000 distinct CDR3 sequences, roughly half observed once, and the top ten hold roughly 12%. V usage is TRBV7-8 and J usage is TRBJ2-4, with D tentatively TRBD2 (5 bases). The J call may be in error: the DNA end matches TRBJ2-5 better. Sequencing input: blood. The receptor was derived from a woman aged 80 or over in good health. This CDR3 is CASTGRGWETQYF. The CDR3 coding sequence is TGTGCCAGCACCGGCAGAGGGTGGGAGACCCAGTACTTC.